These T cell receptor beta chains were read from a single sample in a study of regulatory T cells in long-lasting Graves disease. TCRdb redid the calling of the multiplex PCR reads with MiXCR, one entry per CDR3 protein. The table includes hundreds of thousands of distinct CDR3 sequences, about 15% detected once. The sample also formed part of further work on T cells in Graves' hyperthyroidism and ophthalmopathy.

Sequenced material: peripheral blood mononuclear cells (PBMCs), taken at new diagnosis, from a patient treated with antithyroid drugs. These receptors originate from a woman aged 30 to 39 with Graves disease. The CDR3 runs from the conserved cysteine through the conserved F or W. A D gene is named only where the DNA matches it firmly. The size field is filled for only some rows; it gives once, few, many or a size class.

TRBV7-3	NA	TRBJ1-1	NA	TGTGCCAGCAGCCCCGGCGGGGGGCGGACTGAAGCTTTCTTT	CASSPGGGRTEAFF
TRBV5-1	many	TRBJ2-2	TRBD1	TGCGCCAGCAGCTTCCGGGACAGGGTGATGTTTTTT	CASSFRDRVMFF
TRBV18	many	TRBJ2-7	NA	TGTGCCAGCTCACCGGGCCCCATTTCCTACGAGCAGTACTTC	CASSPGPISYEQYF
TRBV20-1	NA	TRBJ2-3	NA	TGCAGTGCTAGTGATGGGCCTGGGCTAGTAGATACGCAGTATTTT	CSASDGPGLVDTQYF
TRBV20-1	NA	TRBJ2-1	NA	TGCAGTCTAGTAGGCAGCCACTCCTACAATGAGCAGTTCTTC	CSLVGSHSYNEQFF
TRBV27	many	TRBJ2-2	NA	TGTGCCAGCAGTTTAGGCGTACTATTGAACACCGGGGAGCTGTTTTTT	CASSLGVLLNTGELFF
TRBV7-9	few	TRBJ1-2	NA	TGTGCCAGCAGCAGGAGACAGGATGGCTACACCTTC	CASSRRQDGYTF
TRBV2	many	TRBJ2-1	TRBD2	TGTGCCAGCAGAGGGAGGGGCTCCTACAATGAGCAGTTCTTC	CASRGRGSYNEQFF
TRBV11-2	few	TRBJ2-7	TRBD2	TGTGCCAGCAGCTACGGGGGGGGCGGCACTGCCTACGAGCAGTACTTC	CASSYGGGGTAYEQYF
TRBV7-9	many	TRBJ2-5	NA	TGTGCCAGCAACCTCGGGGAGACCCAGTACTTC	CASNLGETQYF
TRBV7-9	many	TRBJ2-5	NA	TGTGCCAGCAGCTTAGGAGTATCGCAAGAGACCCAGTACTTC	CASSLGVSQETQYF
TRBV30	NA	TRBJ2-2	TRBD2	TGTGCCTGGAGTGTACGGGGCGGGAGGGCCCTTCTGACCGGGGAGCTGTTTTTT	CAWSVRGGRALLTGELFF
TRBV7-9	few	TRBJ2-2	NA	TGTGCCAGCAGCCCTAGCTCGGGGGAAACACGCGGGGAGCTGTTTTTT	CASSPSSGETRGELFF
TRBV7-2	many	TRBJ1-1	NA	TGTGCCAGCAGCTTATTATGGAACACTGAAGCTTTCTTT	CASSLLWNTEAFF
TRBV7-2	many	TRBJ2-7	NA	TGTGCCAGCAGCTTAGATTGGCGGATCACCTACGAGCAGTACTTC	CASSLDWRITYEQYF
TRBV20-1	many	TRBJ2-1	TRBD2	TGCAGTGCTAGCGCCCAAGTAACTAGCGGGAGGAGCAATGAGCAGTTCTTC	CSASAQVTSGRSNEQFF
TRBV2	many	TRBJ2-7	NA	TGTGCCAGCAGTGAAGCTCGGGCTTCCGGCGAGCAGTACTTC	CASSEARASGEQYF
TRBV6-5	once	TRBJ2-5	TRBD1	TGTGCCAGCAGTTACGGGACAGGGTCTTACCAAGAGACCCAGTACTTC	CASSYGTGSYQETQYF
TRBV30	many	TRBJ1-2	NA	TGTGCCTGGGCCTGGGGAGTCTATGGCTACACCTTC	CAWAWGVYGYTF
TRBV14	few	TRBJ2-7	TRBD2	TGTGCCAGCAGTTACTCTAGCGGGGTCTACGAGCAGTACTTC	CASSYSSGVYEQYF
TRBV6-2/TRBV6-3	few	TRBJ2-1	NA	TGTGCCAGCAGTAACAGAGGCGGGGCTACACGGCGCGGGTCCTACAATGAGCAGTTCTTC	CASSNRGGATRRGSYNEQFF
TRBV10-1	NA	TRBJ2-3	NA	TGCGCCAGCAGTGAGTCATTGGTACAACGGGATACGCAGTATTTT	CASSESLVQRDTQYF
TRBV28	NA	TRBJ1-5	TRBD1	TGTGCCAGCAGTACCCAGGACAGGGGATGGCAGCCCCAGCATTTT	CASSTQDRGWQPQHF
TRBV7-2	NA	TRBJ2-1	TRBD1	TGTGCCAGCAGCTTCGGACAGGCCGGTGAGCAGTTCTTC	CASSFGQAGEQFF
TRBV28	NA	TRBJ1-5	NA	TGTGCCAGCAGTCGTCTGGACGGATTCAATCAGCCCCAGCATTTT	CASSRLDGFNQPQHF
TRBV12-3/TRBV12-4	NA	TRBJ2-2	NA	TGTGCCAGCAGTTTCTTCGGTCGGGAGCTGTTTTTT	CASSFFGRELFF
TRBV19	once	TRBJ1-4	NA	TGTGCCAGTAGTATAGATGGCGCCGGCCAGCGCGAAAAACTGTTTTTT	CASSIDGAGQREKLFF
TRBV6-2/TRBV6-3	NA	TRBJ1-3	NA	TGTGCCAGCAGTTACTCGACCGGACTTACTGGAAACACCATATATTTT	CASSYSTGLTGNTIYF